This TCR beta chain was captured by sequencing in a study of blood T cell repertoires in COVID-19. Study background: The samples span acute and convalescent COVID-19 from the United States, Italy and Spain. Sources were T cells, B-cell-depleted T cells, or PBMCs; the material itself was cDNA or gDNA.

How the authors handled the data: Counts of nucleated cells, estimated from reference gene primer amplification, were obtained. Generated by immunoSEQ multiplex PCR, the TCRdb table keeps only in-frame clones and is missing some. That table is the source of V, J and clone size, and D and trimming were worked out from the DNA. This sample yields over 250,000 clones, of which 65% to 85% are seen a single time; approximately 1.5% belongs to the top ten. Seattle patients were enrolled during active infection and followed longitudinally. There are 14 residues in the CDR3. Germline-derived CDR1 and CDR2 are ENHRY and SYGVKD. With 11 bases removed from V and 1 base from J, the gap between germline ends came to 17 bases.

The chain recombines TRBV10-3 with TRBJ1-1; D unresolved. This clonotype was sampled from a human donor with COVID-19, enrolled during active disease. The donor label of this sample is uncertain. Input material: peripheral blood. The CDR3 region is CAVETGNKNTEAFF. In DNA, the CDR3 is TGTGCCGTCGAGACGGGGAATAAGAACACTGAAGCTTTCTTT.